The subject of this entry is one TCR beta chain. Its antigen is not known. The data are from a study of somatic mutations in cytotoxic T cells in rheumatoid arthritis. Study information: Flow sorting of some V beta antibody-stained T cells reached nearly 100% purity, with V beta1+ cells also TCRB-sequenced. Study-wide results and limits: Clonality of CD8+ T cells, which was compared between rheumatoid arthritis patients and age-matched healthy controls, did not differ significantly. CD8+ clonality rose with age in rheumatoid arthritis patients, not healthy controls. Statistical analysis of the slight TRBV07 underrepresentation in rheumatoid arthritis patients did not adjust for multiple comparisons.

The length of the CDR3 is 16 residues. Germline V gene lookup returns CDR1 MNHNS and CDR2 SASEGT. Trimming removed 0 bases from V and 2 bases from J; junction bases left unmatched: 6. The protocol was immunoSEQ multiplex PCR, while the TCRdb copy is restricted to in-frame clones and leaves out a portion. The sample holds 14,000 or so clones; 60% to 85% are singletons and the top ten take roughly 15%. The V and J genes are TRBV6-1 and TRBJ2-5, with 7 bases that match TRBD1. The receptor's source is an adult with rheumatoid arthritis. The sequencing input was CD8+ T cells sorted from blood. CDR3 in DNA: TGTGCCAGCAGTGAAGCGGTAGGGACAGTTCAAGAGACCCAGTACTTC. Translated, it gives CASSEAVGTVQETQYF.